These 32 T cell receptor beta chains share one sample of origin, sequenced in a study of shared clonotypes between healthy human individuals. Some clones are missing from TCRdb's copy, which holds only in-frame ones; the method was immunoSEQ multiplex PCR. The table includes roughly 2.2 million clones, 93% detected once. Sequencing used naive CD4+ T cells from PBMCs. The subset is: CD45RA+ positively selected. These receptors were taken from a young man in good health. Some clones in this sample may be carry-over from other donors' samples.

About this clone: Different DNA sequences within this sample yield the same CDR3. CDR3 residues: CASSPSGGTGELFF. The CDR3 bases are TGTGCCAGCAGCCCAAGCGGGGGGACCGGGGAGCTGTTTTTT. The rearrangement uses TRBV6-5 and TRBJ2-2; 9 bases match TRBD2. Per germline, CDR1 MNHEY and CDR2 SVGAGI. V shed 6 bases, J shed 5 bases, and the junction held 4 bases outside the gene matches. CDR3 length: 14 residues.

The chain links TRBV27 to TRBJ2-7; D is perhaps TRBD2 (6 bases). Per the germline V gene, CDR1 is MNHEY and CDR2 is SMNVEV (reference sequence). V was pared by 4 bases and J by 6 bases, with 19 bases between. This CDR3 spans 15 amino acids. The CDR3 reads CASSSPSGLPSEQYF. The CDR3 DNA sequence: TGTGCCAGCAGTTCCCCCTCGGGACTGCCGAGCGAGCAGTACTTC.

CDR3: CASSWGPETQYF. For the CDR3, the DNA is TGTGCCAGCAGTTGGGGCCCGGAGACCCAGTACTTC. The chain joins TRBV2 to TRBJ2-5; D is possibly TRBD1 (5 bases). The CDR3 length is 12 residues. V was pared by 5 bases and J by 5 bases, with 9 bases between. Germline V CDR1 and CDR2: SNHLY, FYNNEI.

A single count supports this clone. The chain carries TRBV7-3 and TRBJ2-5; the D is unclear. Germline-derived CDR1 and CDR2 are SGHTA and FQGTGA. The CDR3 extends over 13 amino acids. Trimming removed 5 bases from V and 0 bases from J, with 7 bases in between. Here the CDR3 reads CASSPVYQETQYF. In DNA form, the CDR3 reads TGTGCCAGCAGCCCCGTGTACCAAGAGACCCAGTACTTC.

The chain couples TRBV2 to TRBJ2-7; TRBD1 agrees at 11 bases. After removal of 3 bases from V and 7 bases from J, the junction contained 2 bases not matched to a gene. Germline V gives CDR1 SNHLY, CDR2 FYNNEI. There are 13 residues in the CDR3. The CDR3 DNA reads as TGTGCCAGCAGTGAGGGACAGGGGGGGGAGCAGTACTTC. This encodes CASSEGQGGEQYF.

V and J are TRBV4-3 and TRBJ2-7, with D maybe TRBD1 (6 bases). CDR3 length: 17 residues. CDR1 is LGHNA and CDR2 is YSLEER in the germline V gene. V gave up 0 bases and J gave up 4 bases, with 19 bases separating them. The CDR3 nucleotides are TGCGCCAGCAGCCAAGATTTTTCACGGGACAAGCAATACGAGCAGTACTTC. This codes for CASSQDFSRDKQYEQYF.

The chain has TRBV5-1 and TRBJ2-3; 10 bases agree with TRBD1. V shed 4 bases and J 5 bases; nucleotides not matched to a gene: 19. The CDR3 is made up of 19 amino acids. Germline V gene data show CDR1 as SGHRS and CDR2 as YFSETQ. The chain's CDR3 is CASSPDRGRRATKGDTQYF. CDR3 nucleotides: TGCGCCAGCAGCCCTGACAGGGGGCGGCGGGCCACAAAGGGAGATACGCAGTATTTT.

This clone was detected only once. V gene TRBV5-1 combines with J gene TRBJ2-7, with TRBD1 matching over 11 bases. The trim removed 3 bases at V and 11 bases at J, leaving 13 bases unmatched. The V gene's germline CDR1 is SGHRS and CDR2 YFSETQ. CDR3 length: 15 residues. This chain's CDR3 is CASSSIAGTGGEEYF. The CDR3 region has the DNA TGCGCCAGCAGCTCGATAGCCGGGACAGGGGGAGAGGAGTACTTC.

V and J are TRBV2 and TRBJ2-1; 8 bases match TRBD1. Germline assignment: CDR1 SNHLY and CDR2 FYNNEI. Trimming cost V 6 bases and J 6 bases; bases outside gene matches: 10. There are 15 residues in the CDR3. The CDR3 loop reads CASSPDRARVNEQFF. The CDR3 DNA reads TGTGCCAGCAGCCCGGACAGGGCACGAGTCAATGAGCAGTTCTTC.

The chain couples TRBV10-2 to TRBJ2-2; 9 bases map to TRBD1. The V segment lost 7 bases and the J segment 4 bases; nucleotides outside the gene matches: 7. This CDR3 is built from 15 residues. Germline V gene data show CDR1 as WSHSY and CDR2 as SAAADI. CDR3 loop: CASMDRGEVTGELFF. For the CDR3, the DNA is TGCGCCAGCATGGACAGGGGTGAGGTCACCGGGGAGCTGTTTTTT.

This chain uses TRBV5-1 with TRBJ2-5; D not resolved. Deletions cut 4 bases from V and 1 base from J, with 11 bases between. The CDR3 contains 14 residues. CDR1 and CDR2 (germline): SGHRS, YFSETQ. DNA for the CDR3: TGCGCCAGCAGCCGAACGGGCCTCCAAGAGACCCAGTACTTC. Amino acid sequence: CASSRTGLQETQYF.

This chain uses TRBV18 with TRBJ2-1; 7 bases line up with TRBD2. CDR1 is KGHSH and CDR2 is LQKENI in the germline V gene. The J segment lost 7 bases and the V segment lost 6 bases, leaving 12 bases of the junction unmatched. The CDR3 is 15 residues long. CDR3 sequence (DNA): TGTGCCAGCTCGCCGGGACTCCGGACTAGGAATGAGCAGTTCTTC. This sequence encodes CASSPGLRTRNEQFF.

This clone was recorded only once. CDR3 sequence: CASSETRQLQAFF. The DNA for the CDR3 is TGTGCCAGCAGTGAAACCCGACAGCTTCAAGCTTTCTTT. This sequence joins TRBV6-5 and TRBJ1-1; maybe TRBD1 (5 bases). The V gene lost 5 bases and the J gene lost 9 bases, with 16 bases spanning the gap. Germline V gene sequence: CDR1 MNHEY, CDR2 SVGAGI. The CDR3 is 13 residues long.

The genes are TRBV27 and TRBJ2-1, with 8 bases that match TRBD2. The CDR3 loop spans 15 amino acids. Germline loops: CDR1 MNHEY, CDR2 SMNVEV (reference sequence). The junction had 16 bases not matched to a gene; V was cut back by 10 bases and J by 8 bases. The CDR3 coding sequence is TGTGCCACCACTGACCCGGGACTAGGGGCACATGAGCAGTTCTTC. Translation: CATTDPGLGAHEQFF.

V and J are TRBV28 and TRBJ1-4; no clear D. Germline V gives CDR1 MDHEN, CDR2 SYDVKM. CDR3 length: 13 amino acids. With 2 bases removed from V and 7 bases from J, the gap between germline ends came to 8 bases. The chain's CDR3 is CASSLNLGEKLFF. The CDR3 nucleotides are TGTGCCAGCAGTTTAAACCTGGGTGAAAAACTGTTTTTT.

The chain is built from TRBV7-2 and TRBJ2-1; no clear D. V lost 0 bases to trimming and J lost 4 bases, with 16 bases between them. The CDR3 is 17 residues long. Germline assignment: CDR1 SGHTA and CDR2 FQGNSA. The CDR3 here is CASSLAPPGTRYNEQFF. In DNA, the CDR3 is TGTGCCAGCAGCTTAGCCCCGCCGGGTACGCGGTACAATGAGCAGTTCTTC.

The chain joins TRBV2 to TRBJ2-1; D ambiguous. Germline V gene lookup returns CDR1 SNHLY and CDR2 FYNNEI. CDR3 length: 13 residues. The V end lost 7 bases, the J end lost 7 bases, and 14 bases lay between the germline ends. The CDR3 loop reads CASNEPPGNEQFF. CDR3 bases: TGTGCCAGCAACGAACCTCCAGGTAATGAGCAGTTCTTC. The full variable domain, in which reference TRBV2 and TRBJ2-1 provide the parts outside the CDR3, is EPEVTQTPSHQVTQMGQEVILRCVPISNHLYFYWYRQILGQKVEFLVSFYNNEISEKSEIFDDQFSVERPDGSNFTLKIRSTKLEDSAMYFCASNEPPGNEQFFGPGTRLTVL.

The CDR3 DNA follows: TGTGCCATCGCAGGACAGGACAATCAGCCCCAGCATTTT. Protein: CAIAGQDNQPQHF. The chain recombines TRBV10-3 with TRBJ1-5; 7 bases align to TRBD1. Germline V lookup: CDR1 ENHRY, CDR2 SYGVKD. The J segment lost 3 bases and the V segment lost 8 bases, leaving 4 bases of the junction unmatched. The CDR3 runs to 13 residues.

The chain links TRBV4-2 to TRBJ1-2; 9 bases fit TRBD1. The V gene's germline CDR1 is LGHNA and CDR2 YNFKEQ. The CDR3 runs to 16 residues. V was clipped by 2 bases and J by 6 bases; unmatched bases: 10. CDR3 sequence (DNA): TGTGCCAGCAGCCAACCCCCCACAGGGGGCCGTGATGGCTACACCTTC. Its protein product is CASSQPPTGGRDGYTF.

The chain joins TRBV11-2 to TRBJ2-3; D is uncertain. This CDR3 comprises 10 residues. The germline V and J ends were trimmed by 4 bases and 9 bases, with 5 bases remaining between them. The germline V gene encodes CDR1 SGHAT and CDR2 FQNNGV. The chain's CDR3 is CASSSQTQYF. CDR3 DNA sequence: TGTGCCAGCAGCTCCCAGACGCAGTATTTT.

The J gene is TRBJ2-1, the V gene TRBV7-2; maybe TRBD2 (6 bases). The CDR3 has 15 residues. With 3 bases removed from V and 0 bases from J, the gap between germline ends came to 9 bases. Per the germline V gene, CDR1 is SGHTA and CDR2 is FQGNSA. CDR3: CASSFGGNSYNEQFF. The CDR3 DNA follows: TGTGCCAGCAGCTTCGGAGGGAACTCCTACAATGAGCAGTTCTTC.

CDR3 sequence (DNA): TGTGCCAGCAGTGTGGGGACAGGGGGGTCCGAGCAGTACTTC. Encoded protein: CASSVGTGGSEQYF. The rearrangement links TRBV2 to TRBJ2-7; 11 positions agree with TRBD1. The CDR3 covers 14 residues. The germline V gene has CDR1 SNHLY and CDR2 FYNNEI. V shed 4 bases, J shed 6 bases, and the junction held 5 bases outside the gene matches.

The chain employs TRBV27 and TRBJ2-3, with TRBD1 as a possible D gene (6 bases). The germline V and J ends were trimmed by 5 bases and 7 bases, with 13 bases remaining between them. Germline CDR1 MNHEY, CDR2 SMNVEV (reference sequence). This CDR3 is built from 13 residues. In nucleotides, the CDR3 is TGTGCCAGCAGTAGAGGACAGACTTATACGCAGTATTTT. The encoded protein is CASSRGQTYTQYF.

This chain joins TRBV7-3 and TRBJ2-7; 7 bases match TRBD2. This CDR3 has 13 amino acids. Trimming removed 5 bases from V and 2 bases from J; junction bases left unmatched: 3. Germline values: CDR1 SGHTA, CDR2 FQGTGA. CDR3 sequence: CASSPGLPYEQYF. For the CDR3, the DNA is TGTGCCAGCAGCCCGGGACTACCCTACGAGCAGTACTTC.

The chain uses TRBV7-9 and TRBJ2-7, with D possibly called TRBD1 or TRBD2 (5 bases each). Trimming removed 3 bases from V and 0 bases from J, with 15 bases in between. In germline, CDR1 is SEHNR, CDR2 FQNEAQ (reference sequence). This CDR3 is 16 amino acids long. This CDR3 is CASSLTGAGSSYEQYF. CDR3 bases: TGTGCCAGCAGCTTGACCGGGGCAGGGAGCTCCTACGAGCAGTACTTC. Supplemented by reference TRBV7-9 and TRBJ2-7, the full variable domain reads DTGVSQNPRHKITKRGQNVTFRCDPISEHNRLYWYRQTLGQGPEFLTYFQNEAQLEKSRLLSDRFSAERPKGSFSTLEIQRTEQGDSAMYLCASSLTGAGSSYEQYFGPGTRLTVT.

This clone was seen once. CDR3 amino acids: CSAGTHSYEQYF. The CDR3 DNA sequence: TGCAGCGCCGGGACGCATTCCTACGAGCAGTACTTC. The V call is TRBV29-1, the J call TRBJ2-7; D may correspond to TRBD1 or TRBD2 (5 bases each). The germline gives CDR1 SQVTM, CDR2 ANQGSEA. Trimming took 7 bases from V and 1 from J, leaving 11 bases between them. The CDR3 consists of 12 residues.

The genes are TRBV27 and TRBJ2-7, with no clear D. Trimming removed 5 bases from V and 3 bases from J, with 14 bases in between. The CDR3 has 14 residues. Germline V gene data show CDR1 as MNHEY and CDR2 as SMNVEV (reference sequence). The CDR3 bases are TGTGCCAGCAGTCCCCCCCGAGTAATCTACGAGCAGTACTTC. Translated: CASSPPRVIYEQYF.

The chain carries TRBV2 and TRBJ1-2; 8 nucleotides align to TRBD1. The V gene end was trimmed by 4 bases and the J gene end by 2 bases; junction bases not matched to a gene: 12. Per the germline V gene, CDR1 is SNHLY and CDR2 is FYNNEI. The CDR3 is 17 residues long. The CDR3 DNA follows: TGTGCCAGCAGTGCCCGACAGGGGCCACGGTCCAACTATGGCTACACCTTC. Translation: CASSARQGPRSNYGYTF.

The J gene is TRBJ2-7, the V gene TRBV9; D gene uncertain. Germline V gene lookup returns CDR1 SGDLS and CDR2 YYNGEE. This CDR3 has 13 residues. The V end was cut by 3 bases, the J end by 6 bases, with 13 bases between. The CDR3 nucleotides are TGTGCCAGCAGCGCCTTTTTGATGGGCGAGCAGTACTTC. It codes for CASSAFLMGEQYF.

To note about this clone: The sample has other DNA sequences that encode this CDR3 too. CDR3 amino acids: CASSAGQLQETQYF. CDR3 coding DNA: TGTGCCAGCTCGGCTGGACAACTTCAAGAGACCCAGTACTTC. The J gene is TRBJ2-5, the V gene TRBV18, with D perhaps TRBD1 (5 bases). This CDR3 has 14 amino acids. The germline V and J ends were trimmed by 6 bases and 2 bases, with 13 bases remaining between them. CDR1 is KGHSH, CDR2 LQKENI, per germline.

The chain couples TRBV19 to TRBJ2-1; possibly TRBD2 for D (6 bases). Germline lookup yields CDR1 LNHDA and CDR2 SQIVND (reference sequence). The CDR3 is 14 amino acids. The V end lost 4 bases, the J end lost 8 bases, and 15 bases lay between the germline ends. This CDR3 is CASSRLVRWDEQFF. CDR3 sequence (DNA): TGTGCCAGTAGTAGACTAGTCAGGTGGGATGAGCAGTTCTTC.

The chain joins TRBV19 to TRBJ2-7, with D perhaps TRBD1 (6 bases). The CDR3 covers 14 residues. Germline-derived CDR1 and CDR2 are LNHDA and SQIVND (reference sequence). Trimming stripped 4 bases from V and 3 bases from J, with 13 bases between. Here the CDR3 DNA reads TGTGCCAGTAGTACCCCGGGACATCTCTACGAGCAGTACTTC. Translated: CASSTPGHLYEQYF.